These T cell receptor beta chains were read from a single sample in a study of blood T cell repertoires in COVID-19. This table comes from immunoSEQ multiplex PCR, and its TCRdb copy is limited to in-frame clones, with some not included. The data show about 74,000 clones, 70% to 90% seen once. The sequenced material came from peripheral blood. The receptors were gathered from a woman older than 75 with acute or convalescent COVID-19. The CDR3 runs from the conserved cysteine through the conserved F or W. The D gene is left open where the match is weak. Not every row has a clone size; where given, it reads once, few, many or a size class.

d_call clone_size j_call v_call cdr3_aa cdr3_nt
TRBD1 - TRBJ2-2 TRBV19 CASRDRGYTGELFF TGTGCCAGCCGGGACAGGGGGTACACCGGGGAGCTGTTTTTT
- - TRBJ1-2 TRBV5-1 CASSPAGVNYGYTF TGCGCCAGCAGCCCGGCGGGGGTTAACTATGGCTACACCTTC
TRBD2 - TRBJ2-1 TRBV27 CASSRGRGDNEQFF TGTGCCAGCAGTCGGGGGCGGGGGGACAATGAGCAGTTCTTC
- few TRBJ2-6 TRBV14 CASSQARGGANVLTF TGTGCCAGCAGCCAAGCAAGGGGTGGGGCCAACGTCCTGACTTTC
- - TRBJ1-3 TRBV3-1/TRBV3-2 CASSRSTGNTIYF TGTGCCAGCAGCCGTTCAACTGGAAACACCATATATTTT
TRBD1 - TRBJ2-2 TRBV5-6 CASELYGTGKTGELFF TGTGCCAGCGAACTTTACGGGACAGGGAAGACCGGGGAGCTGTTTTTT
- once TRBJ2-3 TRBV19 CASSIVAGSADTQYF TGTGCCAGTAGTATAGTGGCAGGGTCGGCAGATACGCAGTATTTT
TRBD2 - TRBJ2-3 TRBV6-2/TRBV6-3 CASSGLAGVDTQYF TGTGCCAGCAGTGGACTAGCGGGGGTGGATACGCAGTATTTT
TRBD1 - TRBJ1-6 TRBV27 CASSPKTGGYNSPLHF TGTGCCAGCAGTCCCAAAACAGGGGGTTATAATTCACCCCTCCACTTT
TRBD1 - TRBJ1-6 TRBV27 CASSFRTGVNSPLHF TGTGCCAGCAGTTTTAGGACAGGGGTTAATTCACCCCTCCACTTT
- - TRBJ1-2 TRBV19 CASSTGGFDGYTF TGTGCCAGTAGTACCGGGGGTTTCGATGGCTACACCTTC
- - TRBJ1-1 TRBV6-2/TRBV6-3 CASRYPGGEAFF TGTGCCAGCAGGTACCCGGGGGGAGAAGCTTTCTTT
TRBD1 - TRBJ1-1 TRBV5-1 CASTLTGMGTEAFF TGCGCCAGCACCTTGACAGGGATGGGAACTGAAGCTTTCTTT
TRBD2 once TRBJ2-3 TRBV15 CATTAGGSTDTQYF TGTGCCACCACGGCGGGAGGCAGCACAGATACGCAGTATTTT
- - TRBJ2-7 TRBV6-5 CASKTGVGSYEQYF TGTGCCAGCAAGACGGGAGTCGGCTCCTACGAGCAGTACTTC
TRBD1 - TRBJ2-7 TRBV27 CASSFISRDRTYEQYF TGTGCCAGCAGTTTTATTTCCCGGGACAGAACCTACGAGCAGTACTTC
- - TRBJ1-3 TRBV7-2 CATAASLSGNTIYF TGTGCCACAGCGGCTTCCCTCTCTGGAAACACCATATATTTT
- - TRBJ2-6 TRBV5-1 CASSSSGVSGANVLTF TGCGCCAGCAGCTCTTCAGGGGTCTCCGGGGCCAACGTCCTGACTTTC
TRBD1 - TRBJ2-7 TRBV12-5 CASGLQGTSSYEQYF TGTGCTAGTGGTTTACAGGGGACGAGCTCCTACGAGCAGTACTTC
TRBD2 - TRBJ2-7 TRBV5-1 CASSPGTSGSTYEQYF TGCGCCAGCAGCCCTGGGACTAGCGGGAGTACGTACGAGCAGTACTTC